The 2 T cell receptor beta chains below were found in one sample sequenced in a study of blood T cell repertoires in COVID-19. Produced via immunoSEQ multiplex PCR; TCRdb's table is partial and in-frame only. The sample has roughly 110,000 clones, over 60% seen once; the top ten hold roughly 4%. Material for sequencing was peripheral blood. These receptors were collected from a man in his 70s with acute or convalescent COVID-19.

This rearrangement joins TRBV3-1 (or the pseudogene TRBV3-2) to TRBJ2-1, with 7 bases that match TRBD2. The germline V gene encodes CDR1 LGHDT and CDR2 YNNKEL (reference sequence). CDR3 length: 15 residues. With V trimmed by 4 bases and J by 8 bases, 11 bases remained unmatched. The CDR3: CASSRMGGEIDEQFF. The CDR3 region has the DNA TGTGCCAGCAGCCGAATGGGGGGGGAGATCGATGAGCAGTTCTTC.

The J gene is TRBJ1-1, the V gene TRBV5-1; no firm D call. Germline V gene sequence: CDR1 SGHRS, CDR2 YFSETQ. Trimming shortened V by 2 bases and J by 2 bases, and 10 bases separated the two germline ends. The CDR3 is made up of 14 amino acids. CDR3 bases: TGCGCCAGCAGCTTCATGGACTTCAACACTGAAGCTTTCTTT. Translation gives CASSFMDFNTEAFF.